This T cell receptor beta chain was identified in a study of regulatory T cells in long-lasting Graves disease. Both iRepertoire HTBI primers and Arm-PCR of CDR3 regions were used to build the TCR beta libraries. TCRdb ran MiXCR on the multiplex PCR reads and lists one entry per CDR3 protein. The sample consists of some 450,000 distinct CDR3 sequences, less than 25% of them appearing once. Indicated time point: persistent/refractory GD, antithyroid drugs over 5 years with positive TRAb. The TCR library used RNA extracted from PBMCs. Xi'an, China, was home to the endocrinology department that provided patients. With regard to this clonotype: The antigen is undetermined.

General study findings and limits: What was studied was peripheral blood only, and not thyroid tissue.

This clonotype was sampled from a female donor with Graves disease. The source material was peripheral blood mononuclear cells (PBMCs), sampled when the disease was refractory, from a patient treated with antithyroid drugs.

The CDR3, as DNA: TGTGCCAGCACAGAAGGGCACTCTGAAGCTTTCTTT. Translating it yields CASTEGHSEAFF. The chain joins TRBV25-1 to TRBJ1-1; D not certain. This CDR3 spans 12 amino acids. Germline CDR1 is MGHDK and CDR2 is SYGVNS. V gave up 7 bases and J gave up 6 bases, with 12 bases separating them.